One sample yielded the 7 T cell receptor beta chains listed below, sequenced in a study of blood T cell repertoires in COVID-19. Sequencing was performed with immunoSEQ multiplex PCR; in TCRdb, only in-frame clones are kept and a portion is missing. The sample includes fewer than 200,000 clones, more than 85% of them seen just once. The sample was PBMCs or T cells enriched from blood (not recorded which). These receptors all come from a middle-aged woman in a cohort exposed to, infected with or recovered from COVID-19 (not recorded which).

CDR3 sequence: CASSPPSTGQETQYF. The CDR3 DNA reads as TGTGCCAGCTCACCACCGAGTACAGGCCAAGAGACCCAGTACTTC. V and J are TRBV18 and TRBJ2-5, with D perhaps TRBD1 (5 bases). V lost 0 bases and J lost 1, with 9 bases in between. The length of the CDR3 is 15 residues. From germline, CDR1 is KGHSH and CDR2 LQKENI.

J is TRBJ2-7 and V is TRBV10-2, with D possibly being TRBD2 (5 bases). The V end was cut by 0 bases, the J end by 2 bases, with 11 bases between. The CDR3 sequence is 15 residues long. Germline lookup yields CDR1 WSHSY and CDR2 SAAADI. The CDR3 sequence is CASSESGEGPYEQYF. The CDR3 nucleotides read TGCGCCAGCAGTGAGTCGGGAGAGGGCCCCTACGAGCAGTACTTC.

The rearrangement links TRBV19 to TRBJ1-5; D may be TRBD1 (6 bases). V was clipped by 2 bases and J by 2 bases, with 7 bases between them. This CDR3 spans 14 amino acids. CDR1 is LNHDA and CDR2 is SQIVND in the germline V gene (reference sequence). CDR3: CASSIPGGNQPQHF. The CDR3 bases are TGTGCCAGTAGTATACCAGGGGGCAATCAGCCCCAGCATTTT.

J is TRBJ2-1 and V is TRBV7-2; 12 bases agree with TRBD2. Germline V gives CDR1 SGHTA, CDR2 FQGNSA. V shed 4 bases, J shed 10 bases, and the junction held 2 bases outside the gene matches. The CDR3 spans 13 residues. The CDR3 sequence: CASSWTSGNEQFF. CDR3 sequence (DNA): TGTGCCAGCAGCTGGACTAGCGGGAACGAGCAGTTCTTC.

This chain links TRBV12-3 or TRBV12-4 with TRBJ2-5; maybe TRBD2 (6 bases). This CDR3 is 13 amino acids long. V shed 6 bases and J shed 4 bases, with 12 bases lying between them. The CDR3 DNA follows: TGTGCCAGCAGAATAAGACTAGGAGAGACCCAGTACTTC. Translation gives CASRIRLGETQYF.

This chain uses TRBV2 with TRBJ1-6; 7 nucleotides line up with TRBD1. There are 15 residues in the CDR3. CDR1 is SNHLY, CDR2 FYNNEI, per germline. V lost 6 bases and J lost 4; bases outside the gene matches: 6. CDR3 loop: CASSQPGQYNSPLHF. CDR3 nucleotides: TGTGCCAGCAGCCAACCGGGACAGTATAATTCACCCCTCCACTTT.

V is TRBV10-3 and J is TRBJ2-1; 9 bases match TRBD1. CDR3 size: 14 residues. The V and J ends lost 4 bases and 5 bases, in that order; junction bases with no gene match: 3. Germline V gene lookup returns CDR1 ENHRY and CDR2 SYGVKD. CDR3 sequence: CAISGTGVNNEQFF. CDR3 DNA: TGTGCCATCAGTGGGACAGGGGTTAACAATGAGCAGTTCTTC.